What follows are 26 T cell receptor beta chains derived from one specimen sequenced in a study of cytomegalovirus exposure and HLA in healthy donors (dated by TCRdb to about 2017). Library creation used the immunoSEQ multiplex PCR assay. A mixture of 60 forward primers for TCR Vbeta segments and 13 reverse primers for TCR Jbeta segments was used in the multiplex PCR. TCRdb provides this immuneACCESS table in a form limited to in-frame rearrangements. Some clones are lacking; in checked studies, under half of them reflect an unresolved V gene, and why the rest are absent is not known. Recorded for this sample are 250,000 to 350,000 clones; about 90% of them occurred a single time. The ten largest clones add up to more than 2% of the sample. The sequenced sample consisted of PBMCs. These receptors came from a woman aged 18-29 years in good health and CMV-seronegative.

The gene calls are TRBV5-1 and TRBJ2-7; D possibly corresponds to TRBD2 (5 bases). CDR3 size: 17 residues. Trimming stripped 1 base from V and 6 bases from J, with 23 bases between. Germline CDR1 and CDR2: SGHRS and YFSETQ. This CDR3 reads CASSLQAVLGPRGEQYF. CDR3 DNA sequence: TGCGCCAGCAGCTTGCAAGCGGTCCTAGGGCCACGTGGCGAGCAGTACTTC.

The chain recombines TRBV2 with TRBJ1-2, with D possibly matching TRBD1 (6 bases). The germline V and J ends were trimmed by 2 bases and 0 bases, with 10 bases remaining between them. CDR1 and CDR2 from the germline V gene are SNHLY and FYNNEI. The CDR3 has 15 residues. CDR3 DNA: TGTGCCAGCAGTGAAAAGGGGGTCCCTAACTATGGCTACACCTTC. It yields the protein CASSEKGVPNYGYTF. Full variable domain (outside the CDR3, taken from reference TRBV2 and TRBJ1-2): EPEVTQTPSHQVTQMGQEVILRCVPISNHLYFYWYRQILGQKVEFLVSFYNNEISEKSEIFDDQFSVERPDGSNFTLKIRSTKLEDSAMYFCASSEKGVPNYGYTFGSGTRLTVV.

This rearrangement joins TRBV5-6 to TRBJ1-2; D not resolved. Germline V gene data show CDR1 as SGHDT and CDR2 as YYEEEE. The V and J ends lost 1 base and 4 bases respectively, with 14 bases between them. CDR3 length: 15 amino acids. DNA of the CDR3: TGTGCCAGCAGCTTGCCGGGAATTTTGGGCTATGGCTACACCTTC. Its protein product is CASSLPGILGYGYTF.

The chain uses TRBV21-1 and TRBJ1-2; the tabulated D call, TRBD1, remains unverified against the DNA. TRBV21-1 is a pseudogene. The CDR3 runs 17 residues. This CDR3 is CASGLQGRHRSYYGYTF. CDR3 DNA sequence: TGTGCCAGCGGACTACAGGGGCGCCACAGGTCATACTATGGCTACACCTTC.

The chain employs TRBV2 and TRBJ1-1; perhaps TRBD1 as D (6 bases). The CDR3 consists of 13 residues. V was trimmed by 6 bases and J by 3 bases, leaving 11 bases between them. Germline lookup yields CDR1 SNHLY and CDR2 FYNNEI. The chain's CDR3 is CASSDRWDTEAFF. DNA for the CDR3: TGTGCCAGCAGCGACAGGTGGGACACTGAAGCTTTCTTT.

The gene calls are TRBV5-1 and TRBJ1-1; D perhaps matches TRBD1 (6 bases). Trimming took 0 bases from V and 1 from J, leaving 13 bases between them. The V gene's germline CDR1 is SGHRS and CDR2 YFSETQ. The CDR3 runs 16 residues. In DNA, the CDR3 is TGCGCCAGCAGCTTGGAGTCAGGGGAGGGGAACACTGAAGCTTTCTTT. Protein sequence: CASSLESGEGNTEAFF.

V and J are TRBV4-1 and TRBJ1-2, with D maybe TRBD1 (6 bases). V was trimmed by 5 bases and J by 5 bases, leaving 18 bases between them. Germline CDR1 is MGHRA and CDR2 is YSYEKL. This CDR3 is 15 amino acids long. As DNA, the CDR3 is TGCGCCAGCAGCGTCACGGAAACAGGGTCATATGGCTACACCTTC. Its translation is CASSVTETGSYGYTF.

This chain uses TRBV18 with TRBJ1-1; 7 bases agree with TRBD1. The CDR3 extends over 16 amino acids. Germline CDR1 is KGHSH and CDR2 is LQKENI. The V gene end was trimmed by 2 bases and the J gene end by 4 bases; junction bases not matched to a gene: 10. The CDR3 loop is CASSPRQWDSRTEAFF. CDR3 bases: TGTGCCAGCTCACCAAGGCAGTGGGACAGTCGCACTGAAGCTTTCTTT.

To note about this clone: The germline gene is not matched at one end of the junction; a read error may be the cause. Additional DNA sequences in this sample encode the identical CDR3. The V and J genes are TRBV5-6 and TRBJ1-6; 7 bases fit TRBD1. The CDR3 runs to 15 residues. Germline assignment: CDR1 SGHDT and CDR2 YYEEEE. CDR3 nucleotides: TGTGCCAGCAGCTTAACGGGACAGATAAATTCCCCCCTCCACTTT. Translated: CASSLTGQINSPLHF.

The CDR3 DNA reads as TGTGCCAGCAGCTTAGCGGCTAGCACAGATACGCAGTATTTT. Translating gives CASSLAASTDTQYF. The chain is built from TRBV7-3 and TRBJ2-3; D is ambiguous. V was pared by 2 bases and J by 0 bases, with 6 bases between. Germline lookup yields CDR1 SGHTA and CDR2 FQGTGA. The CDR3 totals 14 residues.

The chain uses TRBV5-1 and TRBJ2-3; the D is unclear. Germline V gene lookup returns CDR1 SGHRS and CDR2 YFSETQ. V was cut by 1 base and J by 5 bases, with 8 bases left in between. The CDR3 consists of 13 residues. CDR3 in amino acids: CASSLSVRDTQYF. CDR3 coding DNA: TGCGCCAGCAGCTTGTCTGTGCGAGATACGCAGTATTTT.

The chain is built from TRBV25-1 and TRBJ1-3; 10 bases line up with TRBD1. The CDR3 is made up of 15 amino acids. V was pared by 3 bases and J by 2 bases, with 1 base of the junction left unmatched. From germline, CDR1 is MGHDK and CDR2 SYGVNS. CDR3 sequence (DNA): TGTGCCAGCAGTGATGACAGGGGGCCTGGAAACACCATATATTTT. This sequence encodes CASSDDRGPGNTIYF.

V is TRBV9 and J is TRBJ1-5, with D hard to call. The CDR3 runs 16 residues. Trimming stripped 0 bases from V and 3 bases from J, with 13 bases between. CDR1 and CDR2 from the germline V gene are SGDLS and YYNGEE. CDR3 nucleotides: TGTGCCAGCAGCGTAGGTAGTGGGCATCCCAATCAGCCCCAGCATTTT. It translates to CASSVGSGHPNQPQHF.

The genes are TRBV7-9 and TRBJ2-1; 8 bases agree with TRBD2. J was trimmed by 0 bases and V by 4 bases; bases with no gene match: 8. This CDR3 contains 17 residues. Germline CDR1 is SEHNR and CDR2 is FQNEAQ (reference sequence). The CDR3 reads CASSSGGAGSSYNEQFF. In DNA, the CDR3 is TGTGCCAGCAGCTCGGGAGGGGCGGGAAGCTCCTACAATGAGCAGTTCTTC.

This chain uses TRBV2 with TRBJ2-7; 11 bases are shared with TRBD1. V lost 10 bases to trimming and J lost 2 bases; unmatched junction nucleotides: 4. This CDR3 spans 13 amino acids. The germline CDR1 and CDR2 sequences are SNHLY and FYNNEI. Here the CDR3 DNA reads TGTGCCACCCGGACAGGGGGCGCCTACGAGCAGTACTTC. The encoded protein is CATRTGGAYEQYF.

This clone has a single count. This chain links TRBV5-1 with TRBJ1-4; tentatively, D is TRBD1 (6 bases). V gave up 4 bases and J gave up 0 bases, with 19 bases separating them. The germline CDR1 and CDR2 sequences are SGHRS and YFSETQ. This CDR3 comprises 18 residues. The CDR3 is CASSEQGPLVATNEKLFF. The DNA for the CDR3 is TGCGCCAGCAGCGAGCAGGGGCCGCTCGTCGCAACTAATGAAAAACTGTTTTTT.

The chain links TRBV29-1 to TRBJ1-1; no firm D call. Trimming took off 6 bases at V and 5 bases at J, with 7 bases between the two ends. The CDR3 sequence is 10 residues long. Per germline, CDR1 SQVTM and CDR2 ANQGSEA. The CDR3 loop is CSVGGTEAFF. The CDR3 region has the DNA TGCAGCGTGGGAGGGACTGAAGCTTTCTTT.

DNA of the CDR3: TGTGCCAGCCGCCCGGGGGGGCCAGGAGAGCAGTACTTC. Protein product: CASRPGGPGEQYF. The rearrangement uses TRBV25-1 and TRBJ2-7; 8 bases fit TRBD2. This CDR3 is 13 amino acids long. Trimming cost V 8 bases and J 7 bases; bases outside gene matches: 10. From germline, CDR1 is MGHDK and CDR2 SYGVNS.

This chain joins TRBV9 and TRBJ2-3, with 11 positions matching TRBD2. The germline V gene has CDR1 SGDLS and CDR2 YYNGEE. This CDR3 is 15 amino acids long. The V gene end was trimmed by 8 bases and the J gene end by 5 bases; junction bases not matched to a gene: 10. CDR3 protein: CASGPLAGGGDTQYF. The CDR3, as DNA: TGTGCCAGTGGACCTCTAGCGGGGGGAGGAGATACGCAGTATTTT.

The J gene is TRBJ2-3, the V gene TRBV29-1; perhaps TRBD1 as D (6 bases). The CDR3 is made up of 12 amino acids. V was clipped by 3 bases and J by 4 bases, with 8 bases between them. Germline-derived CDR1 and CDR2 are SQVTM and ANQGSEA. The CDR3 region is CSVDEGADTQYF. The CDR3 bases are TGCAGCGTTGATGAGGGGGCAGATACGCAGTATTTT.

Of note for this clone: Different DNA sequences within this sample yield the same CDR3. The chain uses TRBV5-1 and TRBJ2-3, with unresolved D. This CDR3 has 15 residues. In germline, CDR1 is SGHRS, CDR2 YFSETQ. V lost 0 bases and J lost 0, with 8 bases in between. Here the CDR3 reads CASSLDGGSTDTQYF. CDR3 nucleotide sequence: TGCGCCAGCAGCTTGGATGGCGGTAGCACAGATACGCAGTATTTT. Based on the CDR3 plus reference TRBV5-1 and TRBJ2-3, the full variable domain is KAGVTQTPRYLIKTRGQQVTLSCSPISGHRSVSWYQQTPGQGLQFLFEYFSETQRNKGNFPGRFSGRQFSNSRSEMNVSTLELGDSALYLCASSLDGGSTDTQYFGPGTRLTVL.

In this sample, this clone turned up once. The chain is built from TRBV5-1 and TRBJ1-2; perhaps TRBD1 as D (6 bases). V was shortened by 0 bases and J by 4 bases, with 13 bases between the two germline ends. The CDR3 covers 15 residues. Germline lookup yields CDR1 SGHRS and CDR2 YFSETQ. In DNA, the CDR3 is TGCGCCAGCAGCTTGGACGGGGGGCTTGGCTATGGCTACACCTTC. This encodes CASSLDGGLGYGYTF.

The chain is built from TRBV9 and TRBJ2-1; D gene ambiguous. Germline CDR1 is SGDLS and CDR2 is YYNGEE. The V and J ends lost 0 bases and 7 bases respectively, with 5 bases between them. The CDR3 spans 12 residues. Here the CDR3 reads CASSVDWNEQFF. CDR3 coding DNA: TGTGCCAGCAGCGTAGACTGGAATGAGCAGTTCTTC.

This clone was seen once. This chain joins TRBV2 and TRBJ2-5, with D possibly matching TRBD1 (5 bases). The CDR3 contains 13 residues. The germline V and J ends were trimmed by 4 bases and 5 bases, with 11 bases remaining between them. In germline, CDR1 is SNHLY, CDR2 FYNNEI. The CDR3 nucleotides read TGTGCCAGCAGTGTAGACAGATTCGAGACCCAGTACTTC. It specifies CASSVDRFETQYF.

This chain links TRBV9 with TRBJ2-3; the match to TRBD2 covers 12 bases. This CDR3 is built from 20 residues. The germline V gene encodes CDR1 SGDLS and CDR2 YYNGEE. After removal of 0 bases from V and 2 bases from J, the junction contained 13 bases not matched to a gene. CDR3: CASSVGWASGGGTITDTQYF. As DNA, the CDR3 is TGTGCCAGCAGCGTAGGATGGGCTAGCGGGGGGGGGACGATCACAGATACGCAGTATTTT.

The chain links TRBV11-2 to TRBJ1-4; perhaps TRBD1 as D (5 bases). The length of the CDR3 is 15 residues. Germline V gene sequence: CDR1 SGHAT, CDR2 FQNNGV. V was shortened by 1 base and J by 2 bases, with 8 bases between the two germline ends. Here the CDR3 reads CASSLGGGTNEKLFF. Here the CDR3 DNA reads TGTGCCAGCAGCTTAGGCGGGGGTACTAATGAAAAACTGTTTTTT.